This TCR beta chain stems from a study of blood T cell repertoires in COVID-19. About the research overall: Donors in the United States, Italy and Spain gave samples during acute or convalescent COVID-19. T cells, B-cell-depleted T cells, or PBMCs supplied cDNA or gDNA.

Authors' methods: Estimated nucleated cell counts came from reference gene primer amplification. Produced via immunoSEQ multiplex PCR; TCRdb's table is partial and in-frame only. That table is the source of V, J and clone size, and D and trimming were worked out from the DNA. The sample lists over 400,000 clones, 70% to 90% occurring once. The CDR3 is made up of 15 amino acids. CDR1 and CDR2 (germline): SGHTA, FQGNSA. The ends were cut back, 1 base at V and 2 bases at J, with 10 bases in the middle. Sequencing used peripheral blood. The TCR comes from a human donor in a cohort sampled during active COVID-19. The chain employs TRBV7-2 and TRBJ2-3, with D perhaps TRBD1 (6 bases). For the CDR3, the DNA is TGTGCCAGCAGCTTAGAACAGGGACACACAGATACGCAGTATTTT. Its translation: CASSLEQGHTDTQYF.